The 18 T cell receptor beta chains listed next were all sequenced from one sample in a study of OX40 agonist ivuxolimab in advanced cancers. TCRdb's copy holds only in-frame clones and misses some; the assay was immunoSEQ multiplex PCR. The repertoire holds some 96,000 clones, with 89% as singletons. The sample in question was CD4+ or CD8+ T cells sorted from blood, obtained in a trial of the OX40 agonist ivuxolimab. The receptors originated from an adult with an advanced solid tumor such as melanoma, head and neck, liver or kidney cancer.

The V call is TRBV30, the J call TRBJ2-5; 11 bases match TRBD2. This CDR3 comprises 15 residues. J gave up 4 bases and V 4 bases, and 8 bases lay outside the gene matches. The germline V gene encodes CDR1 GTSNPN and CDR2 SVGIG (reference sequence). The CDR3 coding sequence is TGTGCCTGGAATAGCGGGAGGGCTTTCGGAGAGACCCAGTACTTC. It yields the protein CAWNSGRAFGETQYF.

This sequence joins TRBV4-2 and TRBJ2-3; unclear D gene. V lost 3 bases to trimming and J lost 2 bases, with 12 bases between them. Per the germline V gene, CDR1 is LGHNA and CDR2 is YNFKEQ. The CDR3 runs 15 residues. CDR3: CASSQTGGPTDTQYF. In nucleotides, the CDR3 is TGTGCCAGCAGCCAGACTGGCGGCCCCACAGATACGCAGTATTTT.

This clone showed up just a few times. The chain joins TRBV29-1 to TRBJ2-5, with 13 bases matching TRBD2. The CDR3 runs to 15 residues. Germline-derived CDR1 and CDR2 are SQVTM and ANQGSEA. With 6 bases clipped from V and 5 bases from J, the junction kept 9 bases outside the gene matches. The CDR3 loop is CSVGLAGKTVETQYF. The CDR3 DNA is TGCAGCGTGGGACTAGCGGGAAAAACTGTGGAGACCCAGTACTTC.

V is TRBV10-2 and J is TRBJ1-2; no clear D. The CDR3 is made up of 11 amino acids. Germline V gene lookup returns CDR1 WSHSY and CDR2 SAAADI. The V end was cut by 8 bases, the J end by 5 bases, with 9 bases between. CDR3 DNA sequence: TGCGCCAGCTCCACAGATTATGGCTACACCTTC. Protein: CASSTDYGYTF.

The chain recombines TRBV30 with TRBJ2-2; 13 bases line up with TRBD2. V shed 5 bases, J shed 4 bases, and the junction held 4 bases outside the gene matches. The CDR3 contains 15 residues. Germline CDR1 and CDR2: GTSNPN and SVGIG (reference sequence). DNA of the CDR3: TGTGCCTGGGGAAGACTAGCGGGAGGCACCGGGGAGCTGTTTTTT. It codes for CAWGRLAGGTGELFF.

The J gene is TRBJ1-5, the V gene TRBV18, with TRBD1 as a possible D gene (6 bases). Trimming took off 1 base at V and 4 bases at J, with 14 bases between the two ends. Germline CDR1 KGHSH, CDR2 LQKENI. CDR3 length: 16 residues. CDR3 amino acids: CASSPRAQGPNQPQHF. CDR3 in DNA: TGTGCCAGCTCACCACGAGCACAGGGACCAAATCAGCCCCAGCATTTT.

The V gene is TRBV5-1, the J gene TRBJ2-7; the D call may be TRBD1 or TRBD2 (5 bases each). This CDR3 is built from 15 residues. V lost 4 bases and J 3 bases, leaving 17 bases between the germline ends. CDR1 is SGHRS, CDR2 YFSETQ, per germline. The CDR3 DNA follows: TGCGCCAGCAGCAGAGACCGGGGCCGTAGCTACGAGCAGTACTTC. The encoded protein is CASSRDRGRSYEQYF.

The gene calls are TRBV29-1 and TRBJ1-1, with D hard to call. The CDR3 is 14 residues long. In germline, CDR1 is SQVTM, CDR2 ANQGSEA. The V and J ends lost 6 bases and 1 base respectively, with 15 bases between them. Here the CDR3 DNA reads TGCAGCGTAACTTACCGGACCTCGAACACTGAAGCTTTCTTT. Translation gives CSVTYRTSNTEAFF.

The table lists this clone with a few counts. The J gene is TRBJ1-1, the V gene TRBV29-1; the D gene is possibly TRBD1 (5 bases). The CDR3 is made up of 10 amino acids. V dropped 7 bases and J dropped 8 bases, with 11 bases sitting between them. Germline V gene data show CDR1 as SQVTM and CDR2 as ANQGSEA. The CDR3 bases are TGCAGCGGGGCACAGGTCGAAGCTTTCTTT. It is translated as CSGAQVEAFF.

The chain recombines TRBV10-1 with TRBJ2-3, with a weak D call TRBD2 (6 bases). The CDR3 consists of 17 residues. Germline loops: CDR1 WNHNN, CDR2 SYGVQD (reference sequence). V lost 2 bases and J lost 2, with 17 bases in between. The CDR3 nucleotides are TGCGCCAGCAGTGAGGGTGATAGCGGACTCACCACAGATACGCAGTATTTT. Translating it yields CASSEGDSGLTTDTQYF.

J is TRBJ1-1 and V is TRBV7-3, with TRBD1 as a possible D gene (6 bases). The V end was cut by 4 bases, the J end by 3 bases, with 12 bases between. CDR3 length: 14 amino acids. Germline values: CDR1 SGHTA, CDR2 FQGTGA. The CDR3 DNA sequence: TGTGCCAGCAGCTCTAACGCAGGGGACACTGAAGCTTTCTTT. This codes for CASSSNAGDTEAFF.

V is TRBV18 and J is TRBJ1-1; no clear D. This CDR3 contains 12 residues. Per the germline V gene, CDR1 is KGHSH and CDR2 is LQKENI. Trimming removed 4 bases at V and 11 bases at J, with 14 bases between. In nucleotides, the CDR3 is TGTGCCAGCTCACGACCGACTAGCGTGGCTTTCTTT. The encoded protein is CASSRPTSVAFF.

As DNA, the CDR3 is TGCAGCGTTGAAGATGGAAGGTTCTATGAGCAGTTCTTC. Translating it yields CSVEDGRFYEQFF. The chain recombines TRBV29-1 with TRBJ2-1; D gene ambiguous. With 0 bases removed from V and 8 bases from J, the gap between germline ends came to 11 bases. Germline V gene sequence: CDR1 SQVTM, CDR2 ANQGSEA. The CDR3 is 13 amino acids.

The CDR3 region is CATVAGGPTDTQYF. CDR3 DNA: TGTGCCACGGTAGCGGGGGGGCCGACAGATACGCAGTATTTT. The genes are TRBV2 and TRBJ2-3, with 11 bases identical to TRBD2. V lost 10 bases to trimming and J lost 3 bases; unmatched junction nucleotides: 6. CDR1 is SNHLY, CDR2 FYNNEI, per germline. CDR3 size: 14 residues.

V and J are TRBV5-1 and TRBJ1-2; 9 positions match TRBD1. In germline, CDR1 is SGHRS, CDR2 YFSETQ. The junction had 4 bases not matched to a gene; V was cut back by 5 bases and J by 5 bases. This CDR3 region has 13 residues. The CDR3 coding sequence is TGCGCCAGCAGGAGGACAGGGGCGTATGGCTACACCTTC. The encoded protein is CASRRTGAYGYTF.

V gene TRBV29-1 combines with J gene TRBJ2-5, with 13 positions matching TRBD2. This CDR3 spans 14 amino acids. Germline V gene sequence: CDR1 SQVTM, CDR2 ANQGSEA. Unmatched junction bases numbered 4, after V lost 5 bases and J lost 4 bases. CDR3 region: CSVTSGGAGETQYF. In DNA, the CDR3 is TGCAGCGTTACTAGCGGGGGGGCCGGAGAGACCCAGTACTTC. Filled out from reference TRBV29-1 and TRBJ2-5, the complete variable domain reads SAVISQKPSRDICQRGTSLTIQCQVDSQVTMMFWYRQQPGQSLTLIATANQGSEATYESGFVIDKFPISRPNLTFSTLTVSNMSPEDSSIYLCSVTSGGAGETQYFGPGTRLLVL.

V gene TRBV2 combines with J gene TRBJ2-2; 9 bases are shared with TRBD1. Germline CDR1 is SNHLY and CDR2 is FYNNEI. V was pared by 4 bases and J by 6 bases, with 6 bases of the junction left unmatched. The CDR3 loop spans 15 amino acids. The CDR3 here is CASSVRQGGSGELFF. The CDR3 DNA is TGTGCCAGCAGTGTGCGACAGGGGGGGTCCGGGGAGCTGTTTTTT.

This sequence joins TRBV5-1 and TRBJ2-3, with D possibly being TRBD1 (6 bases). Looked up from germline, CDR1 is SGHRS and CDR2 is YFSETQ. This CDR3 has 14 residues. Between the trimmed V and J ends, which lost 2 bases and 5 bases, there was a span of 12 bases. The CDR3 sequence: CASSFGHRVDTQYF. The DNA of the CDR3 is TGCGCCAGCAGCTTCGGACACAGGGTAGATACGCAGTATTTT.